The clone carrying this T cell receptor beta chain was seen ten or more times. The antigen remains unidentified. As for time point: longitudinal time-point 3. Trimming cost V 6 bases and J 11 bases; bases outside gene matches: 8. Per germline, CDR1 KGHDR and CDR2 SFDVKD. The CDR3 runs 12 residues. The cDNA was synthesized by means of template-switch 5'RACE, which was carried out with 10-nucleotide random UMIs. Every sequencing run produced over 170 million TCR-beta sequences, and the sequences from any one run covered 15-18 subjects. TCRdb processed the 5' RACE reads anew with MiXCR; each CDR3 protein has one entry. The table lists roughly 57,000 distinct CDR3 sequences, roughly 8.4% of them singletons, with roughly 2% in the top ten. The data derive from a study of neurological immune-mediated disorders. Study-level results: Because no CDR3 amino acid sequences were shared across subjects by expanded clones, private repertoires were suggested in all groups.

The chain carries TRBV24-1 and TRBJ1-1; 7 bases agree with TRBD1. Sequenced sample: PBMCs. This receptor was identified in a middle-aged woman in good health. The CDR3 sequence: CATSQGVSQAFF. In DNA, the CDR3 is TGTGCCACCAGTCAGGGGGTGAGCCAGGCTTTCTTT.